This is a list of T cell receptor beta chains from one sample in a study of T cells in Graves' hyperthyroidism and ophthalmopathy. TCRdb re-analysed the multiplex PCR reads in MiXCR, keeping a single row per CDR3 protein. Of approximately 400,000 distinct CDR3 sequences in the sample, 19% were seen once. The specimen sequenced was blood. The receptors shown here come from a woman aged 18-29 years with Graves' hyperthyroidism. Both conserved end residues are part of each CDR3. D genes are given only for firm matches. Rows may omit the clone size; those that give it use once, few, many or a size class.

v_gene	j_gene	len	abundance	d_gene	CDR3aa	CDR3nt
TRBV12-3/TRBV12-4	TRBJ2-2	12	many	NA	CASREGTGELFF	TGTGCCAGCAGGGAAGGGACCGGGGAGCTGTTTTTT
TRBV24-1	TRBJ2-1	16	many	NA	CATSDSQGKLYNEQFF	TGTGCCACCAGTGACTCACAGGGAAAGCTTTACAATGAGCAGTTCTTC
TRBV12-3/TRBV12-4	TRBJ1-2	19	many	NA	CASSLGSRDIWVPGYGYTF	TGTGCCAGCAGTTTAGGATCGCGTGACATCTGGGTGCCCGGCTATGGCTACACCTTC
TRBV3-1	TRBJ1-2	15	few	NA	CASSQRQAANYGYTF	TGTGCCAGCAGCCAACGACAGGCAGCTAACTATGGCTACACCTTC
TRBV24-1	TRBJ1-2	14	many	TRBD1	CATRGTGSNYGYTF	TGTGCCACCAGGGGGACAGGATCTAACTATGGCTACACCTTC
TRBV28	TRBJ2-1	15	many	NA	CASSLDLIEKGEQFF	TGTGCCAGCAGTTTAGACCTAATCGAAAAGGGTGAGCAGTTCTTC
TRBV19	TRBJ1-5	17	NA	NA	CASSIRQGRDSNQPQHF	TGTGCCAGTAGTATCAGGCAGGGGCGAGATAGCAATCAGCCCCAGCATTTT
TRBV4-1	TRBJ1-2	18	few	NA	CASSHSWRTDYWGYGYTF	TGCGCCAGCAGCCACTCCTGGCGGACCGATTACTGGGGGTATGGCTACACCTTC
TRBV4-2	TRBJ1-6	19	many	NA	CASSHGTFPLSSYNSPLHF	TGTGCCAGCAGCCATGGAACCTTCCCCTTGTCCTCCTATAATTCACCCCTCCACTTT
TRBV4-1	TRBJ1-2	13	many	TRBD1	CASSQTGNYGYTF	TGTGCCAGCTCTCAGACAGGGAACTATGGCTACACCTTC
TRBV6-5	TRBJ2-5	13	many	NA	CASSFGTKETQYF	TGTGCCAGCAGTTTTGGAACCAAAGAGACCCAGTACTTC
TRBV7-9	TRBJ1-2	14	few	TRBD1	CASSPNPGQGIYTF	TGTGCCAGCAGCCCGAACCCGGGACAGGGGATCTACACCTTC
TRBV6-5	TRBJ1-1	13	many	NA	CASSYGPQEEAFF	TGTGCCAGCAGTTACGGGCCCCAGGAGGAAGCTTTCTTT
TRBV10-3	TRBJ1-5	15	NA	TRBD1	CAIRGTGGFNQPQHF	TGTGCCATCAGGGGGACAGGAGGGTTCAATCAGCCCCAGCATTTT
TRBV20-1	TRBJ1-1	12	many	NA	CSVSGRVTEAFF	TGCAGTGTTTCGGGGCGGGTCACTGAAGCTTTCTTT
TRBV6-1	TRBJ2-2	14	many	NA	CASSAGQNTGELFF	TGTGCCAGCAGCGCGGGACAGAACACCGGGGAGCTGTTTTTT
TRBV6-5	TRBJ1-5	14	NA	TRBD1	CASSTTGENQPQHF	TGTGCCAGCAGTACTACAGGGGAAAATCAGCCCCAGCATTTT
TRBV6-1	TRBJ2-2	15	many	NA	CASTRGLMNTGELFF	TGTGCCAGCACGAGGGGCTTGATGAACACCGGGGAGCTGTTTTTT
TRBV28	TRBJ1-1	11	many	NA	CASSLFESAFF	TGTGCCAGCAGTCTCTTCGAATCAGCTTTCTTT
TRBV5-1	TRBJ2-7	15	many	NA	CASSWMGDISYEQYF	TGCGCCAGCAGCTGGATGGGGGACATCTCCTACGAGCAGTACTTC
TRBV20-1	TRBJ2-5	14	NA	TRBD2	CSATTSGGEETQYF	TGCAGTGCAACGACTAGCGGGGGGGAAGAGACCCAGTACTTC
TRBV6-1	TRBJ2-6	17	NA	TRBD2	CASSPTSGGSGANVLTF	TGTGCCAGCAGTCCAACTAGCGGGGGCTCTGGGGCCAACGTCCTGACTTTC
TRBV11-2	TRBJ2-5	15	few	TRBD1	CASSHPTGVRETQYF	TGTGCCAGCAGCCATCCTACAGGGGTTAGAGAGACCCAGTACTTC
TRBV12-5	TRBJ1-2	16	few	NA	CASSPEMGAANYGYTF	TGTGCTAGTTCCCCCGAAATGGGGGCCGCCAACTATGGCTACACCTTC
TRBV18	TRBJ1-3	15	many	NA	CASSPQQGSGNTIYF	TGTGCCAGCTCACCACAACAGGGTTCTGGAAACACCATATATTTT
TRBV10-3	TRBJ2-7	13	many	NA	CAISVPGALEQYF	TGTGCCATCAGTGTCCCCGGGGCACTCGAGCAGTACTTC
TRBV20-1	TRBJ2-5	15	once	TRBD1	CSARDLTGGQETQYF	TGCAGTGCTAGAGATCTCACAGGGGGACAAGAGACGCAGTACTTC
TRBV20-1	TRBJ1-5	15	many	NA	CSAIRARNLNQPQHF	TGCAGTGCTATCAGGGCCCGAAACCTCAATCAGCCCCAGCATTTT
TRBV6-1	TRBJ1-1	14	once	NA	CASSEAGRALEAFF	TGTGCCAGCAGTGAAGCTGGCAGGGCCCTTGAAGCTTTCTTT
TRBV28	TRBJ2-7	15	many	NA	CASSLGSPSSYEQYF	TGTGCCAGCAGTTTGGGCAGTCCAAGCTCCTACGAGCAGTACTTC
TRBV24-1	TRBJ1-5	16	many	TRBD1	CATSDMLTGGAQPQHF	TGTGCCACCAGTGATATGCTGACAGGGGGTGCTCAGCCCCAGCATTTT
TRBV9	TRBJ2-7	15	few	TRBD2	CASSVTSGGANEQYF	TGTGCCAGCAGCGTCACTAGCGGGGGGGCCAACGAGCAGTACTTC
TRBV20-1	TRBJ2-4	15	many	NA	CSAQGQFSAKNIQYF	TGCAGTGCCCAAGGACAGTTTTCAGCCAAAAACATTCAGTACTTC
TRBV7-9	TRBJ2-5	13	many	NA	CASSFWVQETQYF	TGTGCCAGCAGCTTTTGGGTCCAAGAGACCCAGTACTTC
TRBV20-1	TRBJ2-7	15	many	NA	CSAEISPGKVNEQYF	TGCAGTGCCGAGATCAGCCCGGGGAAGGTAAACGAGCAGTACTTC
TRBV5-1	TRBJ1-1	15	many	NA	CASSLDPSPRVEAFF	TGCGCCAGCAGCTTGGATCCCAGCCCCAGGGTTGAAGCTTTCTTT
TRBV12-3/TRBV12-4	TRBJ2-7	14	many	TRBD1	CASRKRGGFNEQYF	TGTGCCAGCAGGAAGAGAGGGGGCTTTAACGAGCAGTACTTC
TRBV9	TRBJ1-1	13	many	NA	CASRAGENTEAFF	TGTGCCAGCAGGGCCGGGGAGAACACTGAAGCTTTCTTT
TRBV7-2	TRBJ2-7	15	NA	TRBD2	CASSLRASGGYEQYF	TGTGCCAGCAGCCTGAGGGCTAGCGGAGGCTACGAGCAGTACTTC
TRBV10-1	TRBJ1-5	15	many	NA	CASSERGKSNQPQHF	TGCGCCAGCAGTGAGCGAGGGAAGAGCAATCAGCCCCAGCATTTT
TRBV6-1	TRBJ1-1	15	many	TRBD1	CASSDGTGRNTEAFF	TGTGCCAGCAGTGATGGGACAGGGAGGAACACTGAAGCTTTCTTT
TRBV10-3	TRBJ1-1	13	many	NA	CAISDRGDTEAFF	TGTGCCATCAGTGATCGGGGGGACACTGAAGCTTTCTTT
TRBV5-4	TRBJ1-2	16	many	NA	CASSSRAGDWGGGYTF	TGTGCCAGCAGCTCCCGCGCCGGGGACTGGGGGGGTGGCTACACCTTC
TRBV29-1	TRBJ2-6	14	many	NA	CSVERGSGANVLTF	TGCAGCGTTGAAAGGGGCTCTGGGGCCAACGTCCTGACTTTC
TRBV18	TRBJ1-1	13	many	NA	CASSPQRNTEAFF	TGTGCCAGCTCACCACAGCGGAACACTGAAGCTTTCTTT
TRBV2	TRBJ2-5	14	NA	NA	CASSVGSIQETQYF	TGTGCCAGCAGTGTGGGCAGCATTCAAGAGACCCAGTACTTC
TRBV24-1	TRBJ2-5	15	many	NA	CATSGEEPLQETQYF	TGTGCCACCAGTGGGGAGGAACCCCTACAAGAGACCCAGTACTTC
TRBV6-5	TRBJ1-2	15	many	NA	CASSYSGVQGLGYTF	TGTGCCAGCAGTTACTCGGGGGTTCAGGGTCTTGGCTACACCTTC
TRBV11-1	TRBJ1-3	16	many	NA	CASSPAVIAGGNTIYF	TGTGCCAGCAGCCCCGCCGTGATAGCAGGAGGAAACACCATATATTTT
TRBV6-5	TRBJ1-1	14	many	TRBD1	CASSYRTGDTEAFF	TGTGCCAGCAGTTACCGGACAGGAGACACTGAAGCTTTCTTT
TRBV11-2	TRBJ1-1	13	many	NA	CASSFTWNTEAFF	TGTGCCAGCAGCTTCACTTGGAACACTGAAGCTTTCTTT
TRBV12-3/TRBV12-4	TRBJ1-2	13	NA	NA	CASSFRAGYGYTF	TGTGCCAGCAGTTTTAGGGCTGGGTATGGCTACACCTTC
TRBV12-3/TRBV12-4	TRBJ1-6	15	many	NA	CASSTLGGAVSPLHF	TGTGCCAGCAGTACCCTGGGGGGCGCGGTCTCACCCCTCCACTTT
TRBV12-3/TRBV12-4	TRBJ2-7	12	NA	NA	CASSPGLNEQYF	TGTGCCAGCAGTCCGGGACTTAACGAGCAGTACTTC
TRBV6-5	TRBJ2-7	14	many	NA	CASNRGGGGYEQYF	TGTGCCAGCAACCGAGGTGGAGGGGGCTACGAGCAGTACTTC
TRBV12-3/TRBV12-4	TRBJ1-6	15	many	TRBD1	CASSLGTGGSSPLHF	TGTGCCAGCAGTTTAGGGACAGGGGGCAGTTCACCCCTCCACTTT
TRBV27	TRBJ2-7	15	many	TRBD1	CASSLGTGGGYEQYF	TGTGCCAGCAGTTTAGGGACAGGGGGCGGGTACGAGCAGTACTTC
TRBV6-5	TRBJ1-2	13	many	TRBD1	CASSRDRGDGYTF	TGTGCCAGCAGTCGGGACAGGGGGGATGGCTACACCTTC
TRBV6-1	TRBJ1-2	16	many	NA	CASSRDSSPLFYGYTF	TGTGCCAGCAGTCGCGACAGTTCTCCTCTGTTCTATGGCTACACCTTC